Presented here are 2 T cell receptor beta chains from one specimen sequenced in a study of technical replicates of blood from a handful of donors. The method was immunoSEQ multiplex PCR; TCRdb's version includes in-frame clones alone and lacks a portion of them. The sample consists of around 84,000 clones, approximately 97% of them appearing once. Sequenced input: T cells isolated from PBMCs. Receptors were obtained from a human donor in good health.

This clone was observed once. J is TRBJ2-1 and V is TRBV2, with 7 positions matching TRBD1. After removal of 10 bases from V and 3 bases from J, the junction contained 3 bases not matched to a gene. The germline V gene encodes CDR1 SNHLY and CDR2 FYNNEI. The CDR3 spans 12 residues. The CDR3 DNA sequence: TGTGCCACCGGGACAGACTACAATGAGCAGTTCTTC. It yields the protein CATGTDYNEQFF.

This CDR3 reads CASSEILSQPQHF. CDR3 DNA sequence: TGTGCCAGCAGTGAAATTCTGTCTCAGCCCCAGCATTTT. The rearrangement uses TRBV6-1 and TRBJ1-5; D is undetermined. The V gene's germline CDR1 is MNHNS and CDR2 SASEGT. This CDR3 has 13 residues. V was shortened by 2 bases and J by 6 bases, with 8 bases between the two germline ends.